The 17 T cell receptor beta chains below all came from one sample that was sequenced in a study of cytomegalovirus exposure and HLA in healthy donors. Profiling relied on immunoSEQ multiplex PCR, and the TCRdb table lists in-frame clones only, not all of them. Among about 110,000 clones, around 82% were seen once, and the ten largest hold over 2.5%. Input material: PBMCs. The source is a woman aged 18-29 years in good health and CMV-seronegative.

This chain connects TRBV7-6 to TRBJ1-4; 10 bases map to TRBD1. Germline CDR1 and CDR2: SGHVS and FNYEAQ. J lost 10 bases, V lost 2 bases, and 7 bases had no gene match. CDR3 length equals 15 residues. CDR3 loop: CASSLQGTGVLKLFF. The DNA for the CDR3 is TGTGCCAGCAGCTTACAGGGGACAGGGGTCCTAAAACTGTTTTTT.

J is TRBJ1-6 and V is TRBV7-9, with 9 positions matching TRBD1. This CDR3 is 15 amino acids long. The germline V gene encodes CDR1 SEHNR and CDR2 FQNEAQ (reference sequence). The V and J ends lost 5 bases and 8 bases, in that order; junction bases with no gene match: 7. The CDR3: CASSVRDRADSPLHF. The CDR3 DNA follows: TGTGCCAGCAGCGTCCGGGACAGGGCAGATTCACCCCTCCACTTT.

V is TRBV28 and J is TRBJ2-5; tentatively, D is TRBD1 (6 bases). The CDR3 sequence is 13 residues long. CDR1 MDHEN and CDR2 SYDVKM come from the germline V gene. Trimming shortened V by 6 bases and J by 3 bases, and 11 bases separated the two germline ends. The CDR3 region is CASRGAGEETQYF. The CDR3 DNA is TGTGCCAGCAGAGGAGCAGGGGAAGAGACCCAGTACTTC. Full variable domain (outside the CDR3, taken from reference TRBV28 and TRBJ2-5): DVKVTQSSRYLVKRTGEKVFLECVQDMDHENMFWYRQDPGLGLRLIYFSYDVKMKEKGDIPEGYSVSREKKERFSLILESASTNQTSMYLCASRGAGEETQYFGPGTRLLVL.

V is TRBV5-1 and J is TRBJ2-1, with D possibly matching TRBD2 (6 bases). Per germline, CDR1 SGHRS and CDR2 YFSETQ. V was pared by 0 bases and J by 3 bases, with 7 bases between. This CDR3 comprises 14 residues. CDR3 amino acids: CASSLEDYYNEQFF. The CDR3 DNA sequence: TGCGCCAGCAGCTTGGAGGACTACTACAATGAGCAGTTCTTC.

V is TRBV27 and J is TRBJ2-7; D gene uncertain. Trimming removed 9 bases from V and 1 base from J, with 10 bases in between. This CDR3 has 12 residues. Germline values: CDR1 MNHEY, CDR2 SMNVEV (reference sequence). The CDR3 DNA follows: TGTGCCAGTCAGAGGCCGTCCTACGAGCAGTACTTC. Encoded protein: CASQRPSYEQYF.

V usage is TRBV7-2 and J usage is TRBJ2-7, with D perhaps TRBD2 (7 bases). This CDR3 contains 14 residues. Germline V lookup: CDR1 SGHTA, CDR2 FQGNSA. Deletions cut 5 bases from V and 3 bases from J, with 14 bases between. The CDR3 sequence is CASSPRGLFYEQYF. The DNA for the CDR3 is TGTGCCAGCAGCCCGCGGGGGCTTTTCTACGAGCAGTACTTC.

The rearrangement links TRBV28 to TRBJ1-5; perhaps TRBD1 as D (5 bases). With 3 bases removed from V and 3 bases from J, the gap between germline ends came to 9 bases. Germline loops: CDR1 MDHEN, CDR2 SYDVKM. This CDR3 is 14 amino acids long. CDR3 amino acids: CASSFTRVNQPQHF. The CDR3, as DNA: TGTGCCAGCAGTTTCACCAGGGTCAATCAGCCCCAGCATTTT.

The chain uses TRBV5-1 and TRBJ2-7; D call uncertain. Trimming took off 4 bases at V and 5 bases at J, with 13 bases between the two ends. CDR1 is SGHRS, CDR2 YFSETQ, per germline. The CDR3 is 13 residues long. The CDR3 sequence is CASSQLTWDEQYF. In nucleotides, the CDR3 is TGCGCCAGCAGCCAATTGACTTGGGACGAGCAGTACTTC.

The chain has TRBV27 and TRBJ1-6; no definite D call. Germline V gene lookup returns CDR1 MNHEY and CDR2 SMNVEV (reference sequence). The V end lost 5 bases, the J end lost 7 bases, and 15 bases lay between the germline ends. The CDR3 extends over 15 amino acids. In DNA form, the CDR3 reads TGTGCCAGCAGTCCTTTCCCGGGAGACAATTCACCCCTCCACTTT. Its protein is CASSPFPGDNSPLHF.

The chain employs TRBV6-1 and TRBJ2-5, with a weak D call TRBD2 (6 bases). Trimming took off 1 base at V and 5 bases at J, with 14 bases between the two ends. The CDR3 is made up of 15 amino acids. Germline lookup yields CDR1 MNHNS and CDR2 SASEGT. The DNA for the CDR3 is TGTGCCAGCAGTGAAGTACCCGGACGGGGGGAGACCCAGTACTTC. It encodes CASSEVPGRGETQYF.

The CDR3 DNA sequence: TGTGCCAGCAGTTTATCGGGACAGGGGGAAGCTTTCTTT. It translates to CASSLSGQGEAFF. The chain has TRBV28 and TRBJ1-1; 10 bases are a match to TRBD1. CDR3 length: 13 residues. Germline CDR1 reads MDHEN; CDR2 reads SYDVKM. J gave up 8 bases and V 1 base, and 1 base lay outside the gene matches.

The chain has TRBV5-1 and TRBJ2-3, with D possibly matching TRBD1 (5 bases). Germline-derived CDR1 and CDR2 are SGHRS and YFSETQ. V was cut by 5 bases and J by 7 bases, with 20 bases left in between. The CDR3 spans 15 residues. The CDR3 protein is CASSKVQGEGYTQYF. DNA for the CDR3: TGCGCCAGCAGTAAGGTTCAGGGCGAAGGCTATACGCAGTATTTT.

Note on this clone: The junction does not match germline at one end; this may be a read error. The CDR3 sequence is CASSESRSSDEQYF. DNA for the CDR3: TGTGCCAGCAGTGAATCTAGGTCCTCCGACGAGCAGTACTTC. The chain joins TRBV6-1 to TRBJ2-7; the D is unclear. The V gene's germline CDR1 is MNHNS and CDR2 SASEGT. The CDR3 sequence is 14 residues long.

V gene TRBV27 combines with J gene TRBJ1-5, with TRBD1 as a possible D gene (6 bases). The CDR3 is 14 residues long. V shed 7 bases and J shed 2 bases, with 12 bases lying between them. Per germline, CDR1 MNHEY and CDR2 SMNVEV (reference sequence). CDR3 in amino acids: CASTARGGNQPQHF. The CDR3 DNA sequence: TGTGCCAGCACCGCCAGGGGAGGCAATCAGCCCCAGCATTTT.

This rearrangement joins TRBV5-1 to TRBJ2-5; D is ambiguous. The CDR3 sequence is 14 residues long. V lost 3 bases to trimming and J lost 9 bases, with 18 bases between them. Germline V lookup: CDR1 SGHRS, CDR2 YFSETQ. The CDR3 is CASSSSVLPEAQYF. CDR3 coding DNA: TGCGCCAGCAGCTCCTCAGTCCTTCCTGAGGCCCAGTACTTC.

The chain recombines TRBV5-4 with TRBJ2-2, with a tentative D call TRBD1 (5 bases). The V and J ends lost 4 bases and 3 bases respectively, with 10 bases between them. The CDR3 contains 14 residues. Per germline, CDR1 SGHNT and CDR2 YYREEE (reference sequence). CDR3 protein: CASSRMTDTGELFF. DNA of the CDR3: TGTGCCAGCAGCCGTATGACAGACACCGGGGAGCTGTTTTTT.

CDR3 sequence reads: CASRRDSNYGYTF. The CDR3, as DNA: TGTGCCAGCAGAAGGGACAGTAACTATGGCTACACCTTC. The chain recombines TRBV27 with TRBJ1-2, with 7 nucleotides matching TRBD1. Looked up from germline, CDR1 is MNHEY and CDR2 is SMNVEV (reference sequence). The CDR3 totals 13 residues. V shed 6 bases and J 1 base; nucleotides not matched to a gene: 2.